This passage covers 16 T cell receptor beta chains from one sample sequenced in a study of blood T cells in healthy people across ages. Through a sample-barcoded 5' primer and a J-beta primer mix, a second PCR was run for roughly 6 to 12 cycles. TCRdb re-derived calls from the 5' RACE reads in MiXCR, one entry per CDR3 protein. The profile shows about 680,000 distinct CDR3 sequences, 49% of them singletons. Sample: blood. Receptor source: a woman in her sixties in good health.

This clonotype showed up just a few times. This chain uses TRBV10-3 with TRBJ1-1; D not resolved. V was trimmed by 5 bases and J by 0 bases, leaving 10 bases between them. This CDR3 has 14 residues. Per germline, CDR1 ENHRY and CDR2 SYGVKD. The CDR3 loop is CAISSANLNTEAFF. CDR3 DNA sequence: TGTGCCATCAGTTCCGCAAACCTGAACACTGAAGCTTTCTTT.

The chain carries TRBV20-1 and TRBJ2-5; 7 nucleotides line up with TRBD2. The CDR3 is 15 residues long. Trimming at V came to 0 bases and at J to 5 bases, leaving 9 bases not matched to a gene. CDR1 DFQATT and CDR2 SNEGSKA come from the germline V gene (reference sequence). CDR3 nucleotide sequence: TGCAGTGCTAGAGATCTTGGCGGGAGTGATGAGACCCAGTACTTC. It yields the protein CSARDLGGSDETQYF.

This clonotype was counted a few times. The chain employs TRBV7-2 and TRBJ2-4, with 9 bases identical to TRBD1. Germline assignment: CDR1 SGHTA and CDR2 FQGNSA. Trimming took 5 bases from V and 1 from J; bases not matched to a gene: 6. This CDR3 comprises 16 residues. The CDR3 region has the DNA TGTGCCAGCAGCCCGGGACAGGGTGGTGCCAAAAACATTCAGTACTTC. Amino acids: CASSPGQGGAKNIQYF.

In this sample, this clonotype turned up once. The CDR3 region has the DNA TGCAGCCCTCCCAGCGGGGAAAGGACCTACGAGCAGTACTTC. It yields the protein CSPPSGERTYEQYF. The rearrangement links TRBV20-1 to TRBJ2-7; TRBD2 matches at 7 bases. Germline CDR1 reads DFQATT; CDR2 reads SNEGSKA (reference sequence). The CDR3 is made up of 14 amino acids.

CDR3 DNA: TGTGCCAGCAGCTCGGACTCACTCGCTGAAGCTTTCTTT. It translates to CASSSDSLAEAFF. J is TRBJ1-1 and V is TRBV7-3; D not certain. V was pared by 4 bases and J by 6 bases, with 12 bases between. The germline gives CDR1 SGHTA, CDR2 FQGTGA. The CDR3 length is 13 residues.

CDR3 coding DNA: TGTGCCACCAGTGAGCGCGACAGGGGTCGAGAGACCCAGTACTTC. This sequence encodes CATSERDRGRETQYF. The chain carries TRBV24-1 and TRBJ2-5; 8 bases line up with TRBD1. The CDR3 is made up of 15 amino acids. Germline V gene lookup returns CDR1 KGHDR and CDR2 SFDVKD. The J segment lost 4 bases and the V segment lost 4 bases, leaving 7 bases of the junction unmatched.

This clonotype was detected a few times. The chain couples TRBV28 to TRBJ1-4; D unclear. This CDR3 has 15 residues. The V gene's germline CDR1 is MDHEN and CDR2 SYDVKM. The ends were cut back, 5 bases at V and 0 bases at J, with 10 bases in the middle. Here the CDR3 DNA reads TGTGCCAGCAGTGCGCAGGACGCAACTAATGAAAAACTGTTTTTT. Translating gives CASSAQDATNEKLFF.

The V gene is TRBV6-6, the J gene TRBJ1-2; D ambiguous. Between the trimmed V and J ends, which lost 6 bases and 4 bases, there was a span of 15 bases. This CDR3 is 14 amino acids long. Germline V gene lookup returns CDR1 MNHNY and CDR2 SVGAGI (reference sequence). CDR3 protein: CASREDRISYGYTF. CDR3 bases: TGTGCCAGCAGAGAGGACCGCATATCCTATGGCTACACCTTC.

The chain couples TRBV9 to TRBJ2-4, with 9 bases lining up with TRBD2. Gene TRBJ2-7 matches the end of the DNA better, so the J call may be wrong. The germline V gene has CDR1 SGDLS and CDR2 YYNGEE. This CDR3 has 14 amino acids. CDR3 nucleotide sequence: TGTGCCAGCAGCACCCTAGCGGGACCTTACGAGCAGTACTTC. Translation gives CASSTLAGPYEQYF.

For the CDR3, the DNA is TGTGCCAGCAGTTATGAGGGACGCCAAGAGACCCAGTACTTC. This translates into CASSYEGRQETQYF. V gene TRBV12-3 or TRBV12-4 combines with J gene TRBJ2-5; TRBD1 or TRBD2 may be the D gene (5 bases each). Trimming left V 4 bases short and J 1 base short, with 10 bases between. This CDR3 region has 14 residues.

The V call is TRBV2, the J call TRBJ2-5; TRBD1 matches 7 bases. The V gene's germline CDR1 is SNHLY and CDR2 FYNNEI. The CDR3 contains 13 residues. Trimming cost V 8 bases and J 2 bases; bases outside gene matches: 5. DNA for the CDR3: TGTGCCAGCGAAATGGGACAGCAAGAGACCCAGTACTTC. It encodes CASEMGQQETQYF.

This chain's CDR3 is CASSVASGRVVYNEQFF. For the CDR3, the DNA is TGTGCCAGCAGCGTGGCTAGCGGGAGGGTAGTCTACAATGAGCAGTTCTTC. The V and J genes are TRBV9 and TRBJ2-1; 12 bases are shared with TRBD2. Trimming cost V 2 bases and J 3 bases; bases outside gene matches: 6. The CDR3 runs to 17 residues. Germline loops: CDR1 SGDLS, CDR2 YYNGEE. The complete variable domain, with remaining parts taken from reference TRBV9 and TRBJ2-1, reads DSGVTQTPKHLITATGQRVTLRCSPRSGDLSVYWYQQSLDQGLQFLIQYYNGEERAKGNILERFSAQQFPDLHSELNLSSLELGDSALYFCASSVASGRVVYNEQFFGPGTRLTVL.

The V gene is TRBV7-2, the J gene TRBJ1-1; TRBD1 is a possible D gene (5 bases). Between the trimmed V and J ends, which lost 5 bases and 4 bases, there was a span of 11 bases. The germline gives CDR1 SGHTA, CDR2 FQGNSA. The CDR3 extends over 13 amino acids. CDR3 region: CASSPGLVTEAFF. In nucleotides, the CDR3 is TGTGCCAGCAGCCCGGGACTTGTCACTGAAGCTTTCTTT.

This clonotype was found a few times. The gene calls are TRBV20-1 and TRBJ1-2; D not resolved. The V gene's germline CDR1 is DFQATT and CDR2 SNEGSKA (reference sequence). This CDR3 has 13 residues. Trimming shortened V by 6 bases and J by 2 bases, and 13 bases separated the two germline ends. The CDR3 loop is CSARLLQNYGYTF. DNA of the CDR3: TGCAGTGCGAGACTACTGCAAAACTATGGCTACACCTTC.

In its sample, this clonotype was seen a few times. The chain couples TRBV5-1 to TRBJ2-1, with D unclear. Trimming stripped 0 bases from V and 9 bases from J, with 7 bases between. Germline lookup yields CDR1 SGHRS and CDR2 YFSETQ. This CDR3 has 12 residues. The CDR3 DNA reads as TGCGCCAGCAGCTTGGAAGGGATTGAGCAGTTCTTC. Its translation: CASSLEGIEQFF.

The V call is TRBV5-1, the J call TRBJ2-5; no definite D call. The germline gives CDR1 SGHRS, CDR2 YFSETQ. This CDR3 has 18 residues. Trimming removed 1 base at V and 0 bases at J, with 19 bases between. The DNA of the CDR3 is TGCGCCAGCAGCTTGTCCCAGACTGCGCTGGGGAACCAAGAGACCCAGTACTTC. Its translation: CASSLSQTALGNQETQYF. Drawing the rest from reference TRBV5-1 and TRBJ2-5, the complete variable domain is KAGVTQTPRYLIKTRGQQVTLSCSPISGHRSVSWYQQTPGQGLQFLFEYFSETQRNKGNFPGRFSGRQFSNSRSEMNVSTLELGDSALYLCASSLSQTALGNQETQYFGPGTRLLVL.